Given below is one TCR beta chain in context. Amplified TCR beta CDR3 regions were obtained using RNA transcripts as template. The authors performed first-round RT-PCR with HTBI primers and then a second-round multiplex PCR. One entry per CDR3 protein results from TCRdb running MiXCR on the multiplex PCR reads. The sample includes around 340,000 distinct CDR3 sequences, under 20% seen only once; the top ten take roughly an eighth. The data stem from a study of Graves' ophthalmopathy and Graves' hyperthyroidism. Germline V gene sequence: CDR1 MNHEY, CDR2 SVGEGT. The length of the CDR3 is 13 residues. The V end lost 4 bases, the J end lost 10 bases, and 14 bases lay between the germline ends. Clinical symptoms and serum thyroxine were used for diagnosis; TRAb, thyroid ultrasound and orbital computed tomography were also relied on.

The clonotype was recovered from an adult man with Graves' ophthalmopathy. The J gene is TRBJ2-4, the V gene TRBV6-2 or TRBV6-3; D might be TRBD2 (5 bases). Sequenced input: peripheral blood. For the CDR3, the DNA is TGTGCCAGCAGTTTAGGAGCAGGCGGGATTCAGTACTTC. Its protein is CASSLGAGGIQYF.